The entry below describes one T cell receptor (beta chain). The data derive from a study of blood T cell repertoires in COVID-19. Across the study: In each case, the material was cDNA or gDNA derived from T cells, B-cell-depleted T cells, or PBMCs.

Libraries were prepared by immunoSEQ multiplex PCR; TCRdb keeps only in-frame clonotypes and omits some of them. The sample gives 470,000 or so clones, 80% to 90% of which show up once; approximately 3.4% is in the top ten. CDR1 SGHNT and CDR2 YENEEA come from the germline V gene. With 3 bases clipped from V and 8 bases from J, the junction kept 7 bases outside the gene matches. The CDR3 is 14 residues long. The chain joins TRBV11-3 to TRBJ2-5; 9 bases agree with TRBD1. The receptor comes from a human donor in a cohort sampled during active COVID-19. The specimen was peripheral blood. CDR3 sequence: CASSFRQGVPTQYF. Here the CDR3 DNA reads TGTGCCAGCAGCTTCCGACAGGGGGTGCCCACCCAGTACTTC.